The subject of this entry is one T cell receptor beta chain. Its antigen is as yet unknown. In this CDR3 the conserved last residue, phenylalanine or tryptophan, is missing, so a read error is likely. CDR1 and CDR2 (germline): LGHDT, YNNKEL (reference sequence). The V end was cut by 3 bases, the J end by 0 bases, with 6 bases between. The CDR3 runs to 14 residues. The data derive from a study of regulatory T cells in long-lasting Graves disease. Study conclusions and caveats: Public clonotype sharing was higher in persistent than newly diagnosed patients.

Regarding time point: persistent/refractory GD, antithyroid drugs over 5 years with positive TRAb. Extracted PBMC RNA gave rise to the TCR library. CDR3 regions were amplified by Arm-PCR using iRepertoire HTBI primers to build TCR beta libraries. TCRdb re-called the multiplex PCR reads with MiXCR, one entry per CDR3 protein. The sample contains 400,000 to 600,000 distinct CDR3 sequences, roughly 21% of which appear only once. The chain carries TRBV3-1 and TRBJ1-5; D gene uncertain. The material was peripheral blood mononuclear cells (PBMCs), obtained when the disease was refractory, from a patient treated with antithyroid drugs. The clonotype comes from a female donor with Graves disease. The CDR3 nucleotides read TGTGCCAGCAGCCAGTCTGGTAGCAATCAGCCCCAGCATCTT. Translating gives CASSQSGSNQPQHL.